This T cell receptor beta chain was recovered during a study of molecular identifiers for immune sequencing clone quantification. Germline CDR1 ENHRY, CDR2 SYGVKD. The CDR3 contains 12 residues. Trimming pared 6 bases from V and 11 bases from J, leaving 13 bases between. Study-wide results and limits: Clonotypes surpassing 20 RNA copies contained over 97% of effector molecules, versus under 1% in naive cells.

The authors gated naive CD8 T cells as CD8+CD4-CCR7+CD45RA+ for sorting. The table lists this clonotype with many counts. Its antigen is currently unknown. TCRdb analysed the PCR reads with MiXCR anew, one entry per CDR3 protein. The sample lists 50,000 to 65,000 distinct CDR3 sequences; about 23% were seen once. This clonotype originated in a human donor in good health. Some libraries in this study had Jurkat cell RNA spiked in. Sequenced sample: naive CD8+ T cells from blood, with Jurkat cell RNA spiked in. Subset of the sample: FACS-sorted CD8+CD4-CCR7+CD45RA+ naive T cells. The chain couples TRBV10-3 to TRBJ1-4; D remains ambiguous. The CDR3 region is CAISSDEWKLFF. CDR3 DNA: TGTGCCATCAGCTCGGACGAGTGGAAACTGTTTTTT.